The TCR beta chain under discussion was sequenced for a study of immune evolution from preneoplasia to lung adenocarcinoma. Study overall: HLA loss of heterozygosity: roughly 6.4% AIS, about 15% MIA, around 35% ADC, none AAH. General observations from the study: Top clone share appeared to fall from AAH through AIS, MIA, adenocarcinoma. Normal lung had highest clonality; later lesions appeared denser, more diverse.

Repertoires were generated with immunoSEQ multiplex PCR, while TCRdb's copy carries only in-frame clones and drops some. This table has more than 9,000 clones, 82% appearing once. For this clone: Antigen unknown.

Sequencing was done on a sample of FFPE minimally invasive lung adenocarcinoma tissue. The source of this sequence is a person between 70 and 80 years old with lung adenocarcinoma.

The CDR3 DNA follows: TGTGCCAGCAGCCCACGGACAGGGAAAGAGACCCAGTACTTC. It codes for CASSPRTGKETQYF. J is TRBJ2-5 and V is TRBV7-9; 8 bases line up with TRBD1. Germline assignment: CDR1 SEHNR and CDR2 FQNEAQ (reference sequence). After removal of 5 bases from V and 3 bases from J, the junction contained 5 bases not matched to a gene. The CDR3 sequence is 14 residues long.